This TCR beta chain originates from a study of T cells in Graves' hyperthyroidism and ophthalmopathy. This clonotype was detected many times. Between the trimmed V and J ends, which lost 2 bases and 5 bases, there was a span of 7 bases. Germline CDR1 and CDR2: SNHLY and FYNNEI. The CDR3 is 13 residues long. The CDR3 regions of TCR beta were amplified from RNA transcripts. Primed by the HTBI set, a first-round RT-PCR was run on the TCR CDR3. TCRdb independently ran MiXCR on the multiplex PCR reads; one entry per CDR3 protein. The sample lists approximately 300,000 distinct CDR3 sequences; around 17% were seen once.

Sequenced input: blood. This clonotype was obtained from a man aged 25-40 years with Graves' hyperthyroidism. The chain is built from TRBV2 and TRBJ2-1; D is uncertain. The CDR3 spells CASSEFKNNEQFF. CDR3 DNA: TGTGCCAGCAGTGAATTCAAAAACAATGAGCAGTTCTTC.